This entry is about one T cell receptor beta chain. The data belong to a study of T-cell reconstitution after alpha-beta-depleted transplantation in children. Researchers prepared the TCRbeta library using unique molecular identifiers, the study reports. MiXCR was run by TCRdb on the PCR reads, yielding one entry per CDR3 protein. Of approximately 400,000 distinct CDR3 sequences detected, roughly a tenth appear once; the ten largest clones hold approximately 5%. The sequencing here drew on PBMCs from the stem cell graft donor, taken from the stem cell graft. The sequence came from a human donor who donated a stem cell graft to a child with acute myeloid leukemia.

The CDR3 DNA sequence: TGTGCCAGCAGCTTAGGACTAGCCCACACAGATACGCAGTATTTT. Translation gives CASSLGLAHTDTQYF. The V and J genes are TRBV7-2 and TRBJ2-3, with 7 bases that match TRBD2. CDR3 length equals 15 residues. With V trimmed by 1 base and J by 2 bases, 3 bases remained unmatched. CDR1 is SGHTA, CDR2 FQGNSA, per germline.